The present T cell receptor beta chain was sequenced within a study of cytomegalovirus exposure and HLA in healthy donors. The PCR made use of 60 Vbeta and 13 Jbeta primers. This table comes from immunoSEQ multiplex PCR, and its TCRdb copy is limited to in-frame clones, with some not included. This sample has under 200,000 clones, with less than 80% found just once. V gave up 2 bases and J gave up 7 bases, with 13 bases separating them. CDR1 is KGHSH, CDR2 LQKENI, per germline. The CDR3 consists of 14 residues. The receptor was isolated from a man aged 40-49 years in good health and CMV-seronegative. The rearrangement links TRBV18 to TRBJ2-3; TRBD1 might be the D (5 bases). Material for sequencing was PBMCs. This CDR3 is CASSPEGAGYTQYF. CDR3 DNA sequence: TGTGCCAGCTCACCAGAAGGGGCTGGTTATACGCAGTATTTT.